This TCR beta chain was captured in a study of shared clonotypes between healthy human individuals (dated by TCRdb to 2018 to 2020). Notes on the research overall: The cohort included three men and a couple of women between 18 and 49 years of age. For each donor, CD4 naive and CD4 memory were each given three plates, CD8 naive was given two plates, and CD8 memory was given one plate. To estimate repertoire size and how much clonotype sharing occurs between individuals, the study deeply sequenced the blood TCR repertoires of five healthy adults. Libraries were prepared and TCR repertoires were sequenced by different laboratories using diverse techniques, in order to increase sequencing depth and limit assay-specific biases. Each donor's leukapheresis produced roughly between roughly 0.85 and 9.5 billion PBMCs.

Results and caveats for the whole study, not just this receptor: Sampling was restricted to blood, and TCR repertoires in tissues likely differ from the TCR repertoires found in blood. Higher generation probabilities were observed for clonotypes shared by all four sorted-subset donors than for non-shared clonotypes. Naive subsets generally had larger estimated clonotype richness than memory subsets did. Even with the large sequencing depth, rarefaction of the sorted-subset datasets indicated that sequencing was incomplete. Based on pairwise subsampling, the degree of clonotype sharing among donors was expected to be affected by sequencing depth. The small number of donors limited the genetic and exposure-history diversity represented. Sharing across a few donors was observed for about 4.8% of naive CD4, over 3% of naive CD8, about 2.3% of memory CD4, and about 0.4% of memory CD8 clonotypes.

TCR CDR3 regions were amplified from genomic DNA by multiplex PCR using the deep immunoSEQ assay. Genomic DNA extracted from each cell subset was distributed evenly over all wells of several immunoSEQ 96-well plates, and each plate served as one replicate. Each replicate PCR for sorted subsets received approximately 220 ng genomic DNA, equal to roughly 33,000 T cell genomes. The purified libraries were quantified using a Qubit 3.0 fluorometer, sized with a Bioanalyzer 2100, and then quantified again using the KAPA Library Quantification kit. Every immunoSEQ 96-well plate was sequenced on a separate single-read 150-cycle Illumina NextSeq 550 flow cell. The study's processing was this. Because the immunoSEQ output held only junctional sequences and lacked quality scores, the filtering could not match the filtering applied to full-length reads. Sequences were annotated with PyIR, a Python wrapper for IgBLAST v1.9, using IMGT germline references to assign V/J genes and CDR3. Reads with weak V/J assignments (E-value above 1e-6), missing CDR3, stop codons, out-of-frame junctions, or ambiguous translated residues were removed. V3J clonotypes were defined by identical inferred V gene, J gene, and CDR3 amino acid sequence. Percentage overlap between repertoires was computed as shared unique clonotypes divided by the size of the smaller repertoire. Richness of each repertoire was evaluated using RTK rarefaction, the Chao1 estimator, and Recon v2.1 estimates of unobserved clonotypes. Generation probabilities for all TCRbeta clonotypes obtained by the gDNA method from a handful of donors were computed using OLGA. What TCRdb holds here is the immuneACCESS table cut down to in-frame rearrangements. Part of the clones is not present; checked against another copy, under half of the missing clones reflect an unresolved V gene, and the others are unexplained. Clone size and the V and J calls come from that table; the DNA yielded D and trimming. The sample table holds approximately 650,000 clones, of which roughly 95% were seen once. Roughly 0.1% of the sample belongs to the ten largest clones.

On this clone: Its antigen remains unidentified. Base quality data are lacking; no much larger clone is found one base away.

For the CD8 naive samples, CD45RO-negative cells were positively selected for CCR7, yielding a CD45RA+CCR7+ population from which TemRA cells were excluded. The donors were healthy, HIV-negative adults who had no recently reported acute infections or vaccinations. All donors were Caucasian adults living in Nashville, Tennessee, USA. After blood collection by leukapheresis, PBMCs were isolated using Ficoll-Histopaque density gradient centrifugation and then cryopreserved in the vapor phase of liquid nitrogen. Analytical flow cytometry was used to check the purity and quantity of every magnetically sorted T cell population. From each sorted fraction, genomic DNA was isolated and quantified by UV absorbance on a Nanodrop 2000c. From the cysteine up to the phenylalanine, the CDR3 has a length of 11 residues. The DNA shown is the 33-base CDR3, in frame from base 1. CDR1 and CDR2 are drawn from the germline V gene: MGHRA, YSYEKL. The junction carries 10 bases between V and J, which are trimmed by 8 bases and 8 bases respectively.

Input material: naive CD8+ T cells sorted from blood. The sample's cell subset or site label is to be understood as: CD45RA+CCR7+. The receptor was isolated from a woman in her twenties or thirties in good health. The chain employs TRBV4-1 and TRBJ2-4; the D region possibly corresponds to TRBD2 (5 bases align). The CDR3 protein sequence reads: CASSKEDIQYF. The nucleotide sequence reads TGCGCCAGCTCCAAGGAGGACATTCAGTACTTC.